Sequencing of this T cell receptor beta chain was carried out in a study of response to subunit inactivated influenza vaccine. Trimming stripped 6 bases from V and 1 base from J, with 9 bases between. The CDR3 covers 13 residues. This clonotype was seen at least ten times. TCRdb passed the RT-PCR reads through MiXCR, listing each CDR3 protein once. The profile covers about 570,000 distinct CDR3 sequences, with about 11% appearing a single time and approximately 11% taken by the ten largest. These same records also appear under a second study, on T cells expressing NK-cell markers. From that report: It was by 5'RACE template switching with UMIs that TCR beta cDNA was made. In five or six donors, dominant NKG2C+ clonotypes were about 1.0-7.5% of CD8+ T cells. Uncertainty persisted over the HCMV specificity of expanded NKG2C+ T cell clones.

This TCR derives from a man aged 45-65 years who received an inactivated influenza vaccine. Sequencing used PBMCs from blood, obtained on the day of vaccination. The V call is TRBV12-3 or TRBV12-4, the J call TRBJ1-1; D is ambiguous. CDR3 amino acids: CASSSTKNTEAFF. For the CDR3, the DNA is TGTGCCAGCAGCTCAACAAAGAACACTGAAGCTTTCTTT.